This TCR beta chain was captured by sequencing in a study of molecular identifiers for immune sequencing clone quantification. Across the study: Replicates partitioned RNA from approximately 20,000 or 98,000 naive CD8 cells into five parts, sequencing four. Study-wide findings and caveats: Among approximately 1 million naive cells, as was reported, spiked Jurkat TCR RNA from one cell was detectable.

Via MiXCR, TCRdb re-called the PCR reads, giving one row per CDR3 protein. The table includes about 640,000 distinct CDR3 sequences, just under 20% detected once. Concerning this clonotype: Its antigen is still unknown.

The germline gives CDR1 LNHDA, CDR2 SQIVND (reference sequence). The CDR3 contains 15 residues. V was pared by 5 bases and J by 7 bases, with 21 bases between. In the sort, naive CD8 T cells were defined as CD8+CD4-CCR7+CD45RA+. Input material: naive CD8+ T cells from blood, with Jurkat cell RNA spiked in. The subset was: FACS-sorted CD8+CD4-CCR7+CD45RA+ naive T cells. The TCR originated in a human donor in good health. Some libraries in this study had Jurkat cell RNA spiked in. The chain is built from TRBV19 and TRBJ2-7; D may be TRBD1 (5 bases). Here the CDR3 reads CASSVGSRAPREQYF. CDR3 nucleotide sequence: TGTGCCAGTAGTGTGGGTTCCAGGGCCCCACGGGAGCAGTACTTC. The entire variable domain, with the rest obtained from reference TRBV19 and TRBJ2-7, is as follows: DGGITQSPKYLFRKEGQNVTLSCEQNLNHDAMYWYRQDPGQGLRLIYYSQIVNDFQKGDIAEGYSVSREKKESFPLTVTSAQKNPTAFYLCASSVGSRAPREQYFGPGTRLTVT.